Below, one TCR beta chain is given with its context. The sample belongs to a study of blood T cell repertoires in COVID-19. Overall study context: Acute-phase and convalescent COVID-19 samples originated in the United States, Italy and Spain.

The assay was immunoSEQ multiplex PCR, and TCRdb's table has in-frame clones only and misses some. The table shows around 50,000 clones, with roughly 90% occurring only once. Germline CDR1 SGHDT, CDR2 YYEEEE. CDR3 size: 15 residues. V lost 0 bases and J 7 bases, leaving 11 bases between the germline ends. V is TRBV5-6 and J is TRBJ1-6; weak D call: TRBD1 (6 bases). The sequence was obtained from a woman older than 75 with COVID-19, enrolled during active disease. Sequencing was performed on peripheral blood. CDR3 nucleotides: TGTGCCAGCAGCTTGGGACAGGCCCAAAATTCACCCCTCCACTTT. Its protein product is CASSLGQAQNSPLHF.